A single sample gave rise to the 21 T cell receptor beta chains below, sequenced in a study of CD8+ T cells in alopecia areata. Treatment given: oral pan-JAK inhibitor, 5-10 mg twice daily. Sequencing used cDNA as its template, made by extracting RNA and reverse transcribing it. The repertoire was sequenced with immunoSEQ multiplex PCR; TCRdb's copy has only in-frame clones and lacks some. Here the sample spans about 160,000 clones, just over 65% being singletons. The specimen comprised CD4+ T cells sorted from blood, sampled at week 4, from a patient treated with tofacitinib. These receptors all come from a human donor with alopecia areata.

The rearrangement uses TRBV30 and TRBJ2-1; TRBD2 agrees at 9 bases. The CDR3 spans 14 residues. The V gene end was trimmed by 3 bases and the J gene end by 4 bases; junction bases not matched to a gene: 4. Germline V lookup: CDR1 GTSNPN, CDR2 SVGIG (reference sequence). The CDR3 sequence: CAWSGLAGYNEQFF. DNA of the CDR3: TGTGCCTGGAGCGGGCTAGCGGGATACAATGAGCAGTTCTTC.

V usage is TRBV9 and J usage is TRBJ1-1; a weak D match, TRBD1 (5 bases). From germline, CDR1 is SGDLS and CDR2 YYNGEE. The CDR3 spans 14 residues. V gave up 4 bases and J gave up 1 base, with 11 bases separating them. CDR3 DNA: TGTGCCAGCAGCAACAGCGGGGGGAACACTGAAGCTTTCTTT. This translates into CASSNSGGNTEAFF.

The rearrangement links TRBV29-1 to TRBJ2-3, with D perhaps matching TRBD1 or TRBD2 (6 bases each). The CDR3 contains 12 residues. CDR1 and CDR2 from the germline V gene are SQVTM and ANQGSEA. The CDR3, as DNA: TGCGGGGGCGGGGAAGCCACAGATACGCAGTATTTT. Residues: CGGGEATDTQYF.

This clone has just a few counts. The chain carries TRBV7-2 and TRBJ2-7; weak D call: TRBD1 (6 bases). The CDR3 spans 14 residues. Germline loops: CDR1 SGHTA, CDR2 FQGNSA. V shed 7 bases and J shed 2 bases, with 15 bases lying between them. CDR3 sequence (DNA): TGTGCCAGCAACCCAGGGGACCGTCCCTACGAGCAGTACTTC. Its protein is CASNPGDRPYEQYF.

Here the CDR3 reads CSVVRGLMDEQYF. The CDR3 nucleotides read TGCAGCGTAGTCCGGGGGCTAATGGACGAGCAGTACTTC. The chain employs TRBV29-1 and TRBJ2-7; D possibly matches TRBD1 or TRBD2 (6 bases each). Trimming shortened V by 6 bases and J by 5 bases, and 17 bases separated the two germline ends. The germline V gene has CDR1 SQVTM and CDR2 ANQGSEA. The CDR3 has 13 residues.

This clone was seen more than once but under ten times. The V and J genes are TRBV14 and TRBJ2-7, with D unresolved. Germline assignment: CDR1 SGHDN and CDR2 FVKESK. Trimming shortened V by 0 bases and J by 4 bases, and 7 bases separated the two germline ends. The CDR3 sequence is 13 residues long. As DNA, the CDR3 is TGTGCCAGCAGCCAAGATTTCAGATACGAGCAGTACTTC. It encodes CASSQDFRYEQYF.

This chain uses TRBV11-2 with TRBJ2-5; D remains unclear. The V gene lost 5 bases and the J gene lost 1 base, with 14 bases spanning the gap. This CDR3 is built from 15 residues. CDR1 and CDR2 (germline): SGHAT, FQNNGV. CDR3 sequence: CASSLMSVTQETQYF. For the CDR3, the DNA is TGTGCCAGCAGCCTAATGTCAGTGACCCAAGAGACCCAGTACTTC.

V and J are TRBV27 and TRBJ1-2; weak D call: TRBD1 (5 bases). V dropped 6 bases and J dropped 0 bases, with 14 bases sitting between them. Germline loops: CDR1 MNHEY, CDR2 SMNVEV (reference sequence). CDR3 size: 15 residues. In DNA form, the CDR3 reads TGTGCCAGCAGACATAAGGACACTTCTAACTATGGCTACACCTTC. Its protein is CASRHKDTSNYGYTF.

The rearrangement links TRBV4-1 to TRBJ1-6; D uncertain. CDR3 length: 13 residues. Germline V gene lookup returns CDR1 MGHRA and CDR2 YSYEKL. V shed 4 bases and J shed 9 bases, with 10 bases lying between them. CDR3 loop: CASSPPGASPLHF. CDR3 nucleotides: TGCGCCAGCAGCCCCCCAGGAGCTTCACCCCTCCACTTT.

The chain's CDR3 is CAWSGGWNEKLFF. CDR3 coding DNA: TGTGCCTGGAGTGGAGGATGGAATGAAAAACTGTTTTTT. The chain uses TRBV30 and TRBJ1-4; D is unclear. Germline V CDR1 and CDR2: GTSNPN, SVGIG (reference sequence). V was cut by 1 base and J by 5 bases, with 8 bases left in between. The CDR3 is 13 amino acids.

The genes are TRBV6-5 and TRBJ1-4; D not resolved. V lost 5 bases and J lost 12, with 13 bases in between. The CDR3 covers 12 residues. Germline values: CDR1 MNHEY, CDR2 SVGAGI. For the CDR3, the DNA is TGTGCCAGCAGTCGAGGGTATGGGGAACTGTTTTTT. Its protein is CASSRGYGELFF.

The DNA of the CDR3 is TGCGCCAGCAGCGAAGGGGTGAACACTGAAGCTTTCTTT. Protein sequence: CASSEGVNTEAFF. This sequence joins TRBV5-1 and TRBJ1-1, with D tentatively TRBD1 (5 bases). CDR3 length: 13 residues. Trimming pared 4 bases from V and 0 bases from J, leaving 7 bases between. Per germline, CDR1 SGHRS and CDR2 YFSETQ.

V and J are TRBV6-1 and TRBJ1-1, with D unclear. Between the trimmed V and J ends, which lost 2 bases and 0 bases, there was a span of 4 bases. This CDR3 has 13 residues. Germline V CDR1 and CDR2: MNHNS, SASEGT. Here the CDR3 DNA reads TGTGCCAGCAGTGAAAACCTGAACACTGAAGCTTTCTTT. Its translation is CASSENLNTEAFF.

V is TRBV5-1 and J is TRBJ2-7, with a possible D match to TRBD1 (6 bases). V dropped 1 base and J dropped 2 bases, with 13 bases sitting between them. This CDR3 is built from 15 residues. Germline CDR1 is SGHRS and CDR2 is YFSETQ. CDR3 coding DNA: TGCGCCAGCAGCTTGCGACAGGCCGGCCCCTACGAGCAGTACTTC. Protein: CASSLRQAGPYEQYF.

The chain couples TRBV29-1 to TRBJ1-2; D not certain. Trimming took off 0 bases at V and 2 bases at J, with 10 bases between the two ends. Germline CDR1 and CDR2: SQVTM and ANQGSEA. This CDR3 has 14 amino acids. The chain's CDR3 is CSVEDEAQNYGYTF. CDR3 bases: TGCAGCGTTGAAGATGAGGCGCAAAACTATGGCTACACCTTC.

The genes are TRBV30 and TRBJ1-2; D remains unclear. CDR1 and CDR2 from the germline V gene are GTSNPN and SVGIG (reference sequence). The CDR3 spans 12 residues. V was trimmed by 4 bases and J by 6 bases, leaving 12 bases between them. The CDR3 loop is CAWTRSGDGYTF. The CDR3 bases are TGTGCCTGGACCAGGTCCGGCGATGGCTACACCTTC.

This CDR3 is CASVSIQGSTEAFF. The CDR3 bases are TGTGCCAGTGTTTCTATCCAGGGGAGCACTGAAGCTTTCTTT. V is TRBV6-1 and J is TRBJ1-1, with D possibly matching TRBD1 (6 bases). The V end lost 9 bases, the J end lost 4 bases, and 18 bases lay between the germline ends. CDR3 length: 14 residues. Germline CDR1 is MNHNS and CDR2 is SASEGT.

This clone turned up a few times. The V and J genes are TRBV29-1 and TRBJ2-5, with 10 nucleotides matching TRBD2. The CDR3 is 15 amino acids. Germline values: CDR1 SQVTM, CDR2 ANQGSEA. V dropped 8 bases and J dropped 0; count of bases not matched to a gene: 9. For the CDR3, the DNA is TGCAGCACCCGGAATAGCGGGGGGTACCAAGAGACCCAGTACTTC. Its protein is CSTRNSGGYQETQYF.

The rearrangement links TRBV30 to TRBJ1-6; 8 bases map to TRBD1. Unmatched junction bases numbered 9, after V lost 5 bases and J lost 9 bases. The germline gives CDR1 GTSNPN, CDR2 SVGIG (reference sequence). The CDR3 runs 14 residues. CDR3 region: CAWSRAGGISPLHF. The CDR3 DNA sequence: TGTGCCTGGTCTCGGGCAGGGGGCATTTCACCCCTCCACTTT.

The V gene is TRBV7-2, the J gene TRBJ2-4, with D possibly matching TRBD2 (6 bases). This CDR3 comprises 14 residues. CDR1 is SGHTA and CDR2 is FQGNSA in the germline V gene. V lost 1 base, J lost 8 bases, and 12 bases lay in between. The CDR3 sequence is CASSLDRGVDIQYF. Here the CDR3 DNA reads TGTGCCAGCAGCTTAGATCGCGGGGTTGACATTCAGTACTTC.

The chain joins TRBV28 to TRBJ1-1; 7 bases fit TRBD1. J was trimmed by 4 bases and V by 4 bases; bases with no gene match: 9. The CDR3 sequence is 15 residues long. CDR1 is MDHEN and CDR2 is SYDVKM in the germline V gene. The CDR3 sequence is CASSSAGTVGTEAFF. The CDR3 DNA sequence: TGTGCCAGCAGTTCTGCCGGGACAGTGGGCACTGAAGCTTTCTTT.